Presented here are 16 T cell receptor beta chains from one specimen sequenced in a study of blood T cell repertoires in COVID-19. Sequenced by immunoSEQ multiplex PCR; TCRdb stores in-frame clones only, minus some. Counted here are about 220,000 clones, approximately 80% occurring once; the ten biggest clones make up 9.7%. Sequences were obtained from peripheral blood. All receptors come from a man aged 45 to 65 with active or convalescent COVID-19.

This chain connects TRBV2 to TRBJ1-3; tentatively, D is TRBD1 (5 bases). CDR1 and CDR2 from the germline V gene are SNHLY and FYNNEI. CDR3 length: 14 amino acids. Trimming removed 6 bases from V and 0 bases from J, with 9 bases in between. CDR3 protein: CASSSGFSGNTIYF. CDR3 DNA sequence: TGTGCCAGCAGCTCAGGGTTCTCTGGAAACACCATATATTTT.

The chain couples TRBV6-5 to TRBJ1-1; no clear D. The CDR3 has 13 residues. Germline V gene sequence: CDR1 MNHEY, CDR2 SVGAGI. The V and J ends lost 4 bases and 1 base respectively, with 7 bases between them. The CDR3 sequence is CASSLQSNTEAFF. The CDR3 DNA reads TGTGCCAGCAGTTTACAATCGAACACTGAAGCTTTCTTT.

The rearrangement uses TRBV2 and TRBJ2-3; TRBD2 matches 10 bases. V dropped 11 bases and J dropped 3; count of bases not matched to a gene: 8. This CDR3 has 14 residues. Germline V gene data show CDR1 as SNHLY and CDR2 as FYNNEI. The CDR3 DNA follows: TGTGCCTGCGAGCGGGAGGGCCTTACAGATACGCAGTATTTT. Its protein product is CACEREGLTDTQYF.

This CDR3 is CASSLVSGEYGYTF. CDR3 coding DNA: TGCGCCAGCAGCTTGGTTTCCGGAGAGTATGGCTACACCTTC. J is TRBJ1-2 and V is TRBV5-1; D remains ambiguous. This CDR3 has 14 amino acids. Per germline, CDR1 SGHRS and CDR2 YFSETQ. V was pared by 0 bases and J by 5 bases, with 11 bases between.

This clone has a single count. The V gene is TRBV28, the J gene TRBJ2-7; the match to TRBD1 covers 9 bases. This CDR3 contains 16 residues. With 7 bases clipped from V and 3 bases from J, the junction kept 13 bases outside the gene matches. Germline CDR1 reads MDHEN; CDR2 reads SYDVKM. The CDR3 here is CASTDPGQGGYYEQYF. The DNA for the CDR3 is TGTGCCAGCACCGACCCGGGACAGGGAGGGTACTACGAGCAGTACTTC.

This clone appeared a single time. The rearrangement uses TRBV7-8 and TRBJ1-5, with D unclear. V gave up 1 base and J gave up 3 bases, with 7 bases separating them. The germline gives CDR1 SGHVS, CDR2 FQNEAQ. The CDR3 totals 14 residues. CDR3 coding DNA: TGTGCCAGCAGCTTAGGGCAAAACAATCAGCCCCAGCATTTT. Translated, it gives CASSLGQNNQPQHF.

The J gene is TRBJ2-1, the V gene TRBV3-1 (or the pseudogene TRBV3-2); 10 bases map to TRBD2. There are 16 residues in the CDR3. CDR1 and CDR2 from the germline V gene are LGHDT and YNNKEL (reference sequence). DNA for the CDR3: TGTCGATGGCATCTACTAGCGGGAAGCTCCTACAATGAGCAGTTCTTC. This translates into CRWHLLAGSSYNEQFF.

The V and J genes are TRBV6-6 and TRBJ2-1, with 11 nucleotides matching TRBD2. Germline V gene sequence: CDR1 MNHNY, CDR2 SVGAGI (reference sequence). V gave up 6 bases and J gave up 14 bases; unmatched junction bases: 15. This CDR3 spans 15 amino acids. The CDR3 spells CASRGTSGAIYGEFF. CDR3 sequence (DNA): TGTGCCAGCAGGGGGACTAGCGGAGCCATCTACGGGGAGTTCTTC.

The chain uses TRBV6-5 and TRBJ1-3, with D tentatively TRBD1 (6 bases). The CDR3 is 15 amino acids. The germline V gene has CDR1 MNHEY and CDR2 SVGAGI. V shed 6 bases and J shed 2 bases, with 14 bases lying between them. The CDR3 sequence is CASSRAQGPGNTIYF. CDR3 DNA: TGTGCCAGCAGCCGAGCACAGGGACCTGGAAACACCATATATTTT.

This sequence joins TRBV20-1 and TRBJ2-7, with TRBD2 identical over 9 bases. The ends lost 3 bases at V and 7 bases at J; junction bases unmatched: 7. The CDR3 spans 13 residues. Germline lookup yields CDR1 DFQATT and CDR2 SNEGSKA (reference sequence). CDR3 amino acids: CSASSRLAGEQYF. The DNA for the CDR3 is TGCAGTGCTAGTTCCAGGCTAGCGGGGGAGCAGTACTTC.

The chain combines TRBV5-1 with TRBJ2-3; 8 bases fit TRBD1. V was pared by 2 bases and J by 4 bases, with 15 bases of the junction left unmatched. The CDR3 covers 18 residues. Germline V CDR1 and CDR2: SGHRS, YFSETQ. In DNA, the CDR3 is TGCGCCAGCAGCTTCGGTCCCCCGGGGCAGGGGGCCGCAGATACGCAGTATTTT. Residues: CASSFGPPGQGAADTQYF.

The J gene is TRBJ1-3, the V gene TRBV18; 8 positions agree with TRBD1. The CDR3 runs 16 residues. CDR1 and CDR2 from the germline V gene are KGHSH and LQKENI. Unmatched junction bases numbered 6, after V lost 3 bases and J lost 2 bases. The CDR3 reads CASSPPGGGPGNTIYF. The CDR3 bases are TGTGCCAGCTCACCCCCAGGGGGCGGCCCTGGAAACACCATATATTTT.

The genes are TRBV19 and TRBJ1-1, with 7 bases that match TRBD1. The CDR3 has 17 residues. The ends lost 2 bases at V and 2 bases at J; junction bases unmatched: 11. The germline gives CDR1 LNHDA, CDR2 SQIVND (reference sequence). The CDR3: CASSIRQGGKINTEAFF. In DNA form, the CDR3 reads TGTGCCAGTAGTATAAGACAGGGTGGGAAGATAAACACTGAAGCTTTCTTT.

The J gene is TRBJ1-3, the V gene TRBV28; D not resolved. Trimming cost V 6 bases and J 4 bases, with 19 bases left between them. This CDR3 is 16 amino acids long. In germline, CDR1 is MDHEN, CDR2 SYDVKM. CDR3 nucleotides: TGTGCCAGCAGCTTCGGAGCGGGGTTGGGGGGAAACACCATATATTTT. Its translation is CASSFGAGLGGNTIYF.

The CDR3 sequence: CASRINTGDTEAFF. CDR3 coding DNA: TGTGCCAGCAGAATTAACACAGGGGACACTGAAGCTTTCTTT. The J gene is TRBJ1-1, the V gene TRBV7-8; 7 bases are shared with TRBD1. V gave up 6 bases and J gave up 3 bases; unmatched junction bases: 7. Germline CDR1 is SGHVS and CDR2 is FQNEAQ. The CDR3 has 14 residues.

The chain joins TRBV6-5 to TRBJ2-3; D is perhaps TRBD2 (5 bases). CDR1 and CDR2 (germline): MNHEY, SVGAGI. V dropped 6 bases and J dropped 0 bases, with 10 bases sitting between them. CDR3 length equals 14 residues. CDR3 protein: CASSPGYSTDTQYF. The CDR3 DNA is TGTGCCAGCAGCCCGGGGTATAGCACAGATACGCAGTATTTT.